This TCR beta chain was sequenced in a study of cytomegalovirus exposure and HLA in healthy donors. Per germline, CDR1 MDHEN and CDR2 SYDVKM. This CDR3 is 13 amino acids long. V gave up 3 bases and J gave up 4 bases, with 9 bases separating them. Study-wide results and limits: Apart from CMV serostatus, no immune exposure information was available. Testing in vitro showed a few CMV-associated chains specific for CMV antigens.

13 Jbeta primers and 60 Vbeta primers were used for the PCR. The repertoire was sequenced with immunoSEQ multiplex PCR; TCRdb's copy has only in-frame clones and lacks some. Altogether roughly 120,000 clones are present, around 80% being singletons, with the ten largest covering 0.2% to 0.25%. All the people who gave samples were healthy bone marrow donors. Regarding this clone: Its antigen is undetermined. Other DNA sequences in the sample encode the same CDR3.

Sequencing was carried out using PBMCs. The TCR was taken from a man aged 50-59 years in good health and CMV-seronegative. The V call is TRBV28, the J call TRBJ1-2; TRBD1 might be the D (6 bases). The CDR3 spells CASSLVGGYGYTF. CDR3 nucleotides: TGTGCCAGCAGTTTGGTAGGGGGCTATGGCTACACCTTC.